The 11 T cell receptor beta chains below all came from one sample that was sequenced in a study of STAT5B mutations in CD4+ large granular lymphocyte leukemia. Only in-frame clones appear in the TCRdb table, and some are missing; sequencing was by immunoSEQ multiplex PCR. The sample yields 25,000 to 35,000 clones, less than 80% seen once. Sequenced input: CD4+ T cells from blood buffy coats. The receptors here all came from a human donor in good health.

Only one count was recorded for this clone. The CDR3 loop is CASRAGTGVGDGYTF. DNA for the CDR3: TGTGCCAGCAGGGCCGGGACAGGGGTAGGGGACGGCTACACCTTC. The rearrangement joins TRBV5-8 to TRBJ1-2, with 10 bases identical to TRBD1. The CDR3 contains 15 residues. V shed 5 bases and J 8 bases; nucleotides not matched to a gene: 12. In germline, CDR1 is SGHTS, CDR2 YDEGEE.

This clone was observed once. This chain connects TRBV27 to TRBJ1-6; the match to TRBD1 covers 9 bases. The CDR3 is 16 residues long. Germline assignment: CDR1 MNHEY and CDR2 SMNVEV (reference sequence). Germline trimming cut 5 bases from V and 8 bases from J; bases unmatched to any gene: 10. The CDR3 loop is CASSDTRQGEHSPLHF. CDR3 sequence (DNA): TGTGCCAGCAGTGATACTCGACAGGGGGAACATTCACCCCTCCACTTT.

The V gene is TRBV30, the J gene TRBJ1-2; D is ambiguous. This CDR3 spans 11 amino acids. Germline V gives CDR1 GTSNPN, CDR2 SVGIG (reference sequence). V was clipped by 5 bases and J by 4 bases, with 8 bases between them. CDR3 nucleotide sequence: TGTGCCTGGGATGGCGGCTATGGCTACACCTTC. As protein: CAWDGGYGYTF.

The chain couples TRBV6-4 to TRBJ2-1; possible D gene TRBD2, 6 bases. The CDR3 has 15 residues. CDR1 and CDR2 from the germline V gene are MRHNA and SNTAGT. Deletions cut 3 bases from V and 3 bases from J, with 12 bases between. The CDR3 sequence is CASSEFGTGYNEQFF. The CDR3 nucleotides are TGTGCCAGCAGTGAGTTCGGGACTGGCTACAATGAGCAGTTCTTC.

The CDR3 nucleotides read TGTGCCAGCACCTTGACTAGCGGAGGAGTCTACAATGAGCAGTTCTTC. Protein product: CASTLTSGGVYNEQFF. This chain joins TRBV6-6 and TRBJ2-1; TRBD2 matches at 9 bases. Germline assignment: CDR1 MNHNY and CDR2 SVGAGI (reference sequence). Trimming cost V 7 bases and J 3 bases; bases outside gene matches: 10. The CDR3 has 16 residues.

The chain links TRBV11-3 to TRBJ2-3; TRBD2 matches at 7 bases. The germline gives CDR1 SGHNT, CDR2 YENEEA. CDR3 length equals 14 residues. V dropped 4 bases and J dropped 4; count of bases not matched to a gene: 5. The CDR3 sequence: CASSSGRAADTQYF. The CDR3 DNA is TGTGCCAGCAGCTCTGGGAGGGCCGCAGATACGCAGTATTTT.

The chain combines TRBV18 with TRBJ1-3; D not certain. V was cut by 6 bases and J by 1 base, with 13 bases left in between. CDR1 and CDR2 from the germline V gene are KGHSH and LQKENI. The CDR3 loop spans 15 amino acids. CDR3 DNA: TGTGCCAGCTCGTCCTCTAAAGGATCTGGAAACACCATATATTTT. This gives the protein CASSSSKGSGNTIYF. Full variable domain (missing parts from reference TRBV18 and TRBJ1-3): NAGVMQNPRHLVRRRGQEARLRCSPMKGHSHVYWYRQLPEEGLKFMVYLQKENIIDESGMPKERFSAEFPKEGPSILRIQQVVRGDSAAYFCASSSSKGSGNTIYFGEGSWLTVV.

The DNA for the CDR3 is TGTGCCAGCAGTTTCATCGGGCCTCGTGAGCAGTACTTC. Translated, it gives CASSFIGPREQYF. This chain joins TRBV27 and TRBJ2-7; D gene unclear. The CDR3 covers 13 residues. From germline, CDR1 is MNHEY and CDR2 SMNVEV (reference sequence). V shed 3 bases and J shed 7 bases, with 13 bases lying between them.

The J gene is TRBJ1-1, the V gene TRBV4-3, with TRBD1 as a possible D gene (5 bases). The germline CDR1 and CDR2 sequences are LGHNA and YSLEER. The CDR3 extends over 15 amino acids. Trimming took off 5 bases at V and 0 bases at J, with 13 bases between the two ends. CDR3 loop: CASSSHAGVNTEAFF. The CDR3 bases are TGCGCCAGCAGCTCTCACGCGGGGGTGAACACTGAAGCTTTCTTT.

This chain joins TRBV6-1 and TRBJ2-4; either TRBD1 or TRBD2 may supply D (5 bases each). Per germline, CDR1 MNHNS and CDR2 SASEGT. V was cut by 7 bases and J by 7 bases, with 17 bases left in between. The CDR3 loop spans 14 amino acids. The CDR3 loop reads CASTSPGRANIQYF. CDR3 nucleotide sequence: TGTGCCAGCACGAGTCCGGGACGTGCTAACATTCAGTACTTC.

This chain joins TRBV6-5 and TRBJ1-4; 7 nucleotides line up with TRBD1. The CDR3 consists of 16 residues. J was trimmed by 3 bases and V by 2 bases; bases with no gene match: 6. The germline CDR1 and CDR2 sequences are MNHEY and SVGAGI. CDR3 sequence reads: CASSYGGGTANEKLFF. CDR3 nucleotides: TGTGCCAGCAGTTACGGGGGCGGGACAGCTAATGAAAAACTGTTTTTT.